This TCR beta chain was sequenced in a study of blood T cells in healthy people across ages. Findings and caveats of the study: It was held that diversity estimates obtained from one million T cells represented underestimates. In older individuals, TCR beta diversity per million T cells was lower, falling roughly linearly with age.

This clonotype was picked up a small number of times. Its antigen is currently unknown. CDR1 is ENHRY and CDR2 is SYGVKD in the germline V gene. The CDR3 length is 11 residues. V was trimmed by 6 bases and J by 8 bases, leaving 10 bases between them. The total RNA that was extracted per sample amounted to at least 5 micrograms. A sample-barcoded 5' primer and a J-beta primer mix were used in a second PCR of roughly 6 to 11 cycles. Researchers report that a template-switch adaptor with 12 random nucleotides tagged each cDNA molecule. TCRdb re-analysed the 5' RACE reads in MiXCR, keeping a single row per CDR3 protein. This sample has over a million distinct CDR3 sequences; roughly 40% occur once, and the top ten carry 7.9%.

Sequenced: blood. The rearrangement links TRBV10-3 to TRBJ1-2; D not resolved. The origin of this receptor is a woman under 30 in good health. The CDR3 region is CAIRAVRGYTF. The CDR3 region has the DNA TGTGCCATCAGAGCCGTTAGGGGCTACACCTTC.